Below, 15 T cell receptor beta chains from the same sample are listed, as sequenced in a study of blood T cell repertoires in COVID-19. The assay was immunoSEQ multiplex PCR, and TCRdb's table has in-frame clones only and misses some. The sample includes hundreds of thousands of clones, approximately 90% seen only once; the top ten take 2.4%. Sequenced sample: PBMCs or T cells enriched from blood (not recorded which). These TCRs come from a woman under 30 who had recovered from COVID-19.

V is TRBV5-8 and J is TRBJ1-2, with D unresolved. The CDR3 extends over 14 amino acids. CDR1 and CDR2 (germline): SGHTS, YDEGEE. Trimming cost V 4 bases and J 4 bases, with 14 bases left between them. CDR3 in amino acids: CASSPNLRLYGYTF. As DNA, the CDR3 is TGTGCCAGCAGCCCCAATCTCAGACTCTATGGCTACACCTTC.

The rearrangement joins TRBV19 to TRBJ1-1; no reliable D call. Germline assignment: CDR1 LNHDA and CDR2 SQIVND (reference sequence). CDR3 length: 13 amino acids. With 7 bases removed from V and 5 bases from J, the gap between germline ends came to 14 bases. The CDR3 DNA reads TGTGCCAGTACCAACATAGCGGGAACTGAAGCTTTCTTT. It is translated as CASTNIAGTEAFF. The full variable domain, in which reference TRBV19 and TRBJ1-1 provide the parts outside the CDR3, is DGGITQSPKYLFRKEGQNVTLSCEQNLNHDAMYWYRQDPGQGLRLIYYSQIVNDFQKGDIAEGYSVSREKKESFPLTVTSAQKNPTAFYLCASTNIAGTEAFFGQGTRLTVV.

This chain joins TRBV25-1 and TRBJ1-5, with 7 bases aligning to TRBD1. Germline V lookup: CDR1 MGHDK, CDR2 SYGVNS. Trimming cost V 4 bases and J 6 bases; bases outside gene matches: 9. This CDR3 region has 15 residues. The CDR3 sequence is CASSGHRQGGQPQHF. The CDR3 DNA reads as TGTGCCAGCAGTGGCCATCGACAGGGAGGTCAGCCCCAGCATTTT.

CDR3 DNA sequence: TGTGCCAGCAGCCCCCTCTTGAGCAGGTTTGAAGCTTTCTTT. The encoded protein is CASSPLLSRFEAFF. V and J are TRBV5-4 and TRBJ1-1; D unclear. V lost 4 bases and J lost 7, with 17 bases in between. CDR1 and CDR2 (germline): SGHNT, YYREEE (reference sequence). The CDR3 length is 14 residues. Variable domain in full (rest from reference TRBV5-4 and TRBJ1-1): ETGVTQSPTHLIKTRGQQVTLRCSSQSGHNTVSWYQQALGQGPQFIFQYYREEENGRGNFPPRFSGLQFPNYSSELNVNALELDDSALYLCASSPLLSRFEAFFGQGTRLTVV.

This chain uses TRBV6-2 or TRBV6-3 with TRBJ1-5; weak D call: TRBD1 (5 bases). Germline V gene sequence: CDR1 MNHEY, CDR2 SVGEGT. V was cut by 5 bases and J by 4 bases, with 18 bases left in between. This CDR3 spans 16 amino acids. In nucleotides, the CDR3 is TGTGCCAGCAGTGGGCACAGGTCGGTTTTAAATCAGCCCCAGCATTTT. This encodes CASSGHRSVLNQPQHF.

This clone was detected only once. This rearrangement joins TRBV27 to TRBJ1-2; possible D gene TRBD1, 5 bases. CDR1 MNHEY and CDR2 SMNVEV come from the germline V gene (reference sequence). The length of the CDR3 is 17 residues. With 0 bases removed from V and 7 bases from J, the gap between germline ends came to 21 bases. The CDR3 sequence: CASSLSLGTGGRFGYTF. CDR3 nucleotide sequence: TGTGCCAGCAGTTTATCCTTGGGGACGGGGGGAAGATTTGGCTACACCTTC.

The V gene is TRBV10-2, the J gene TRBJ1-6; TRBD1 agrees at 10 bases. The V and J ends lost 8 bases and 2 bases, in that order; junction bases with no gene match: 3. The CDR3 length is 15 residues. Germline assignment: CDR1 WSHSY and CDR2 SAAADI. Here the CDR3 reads CASRDRGPYNSPLHF. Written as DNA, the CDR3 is TGCGCCAGCCGGGACAGGGGACCCTATAATTCACCCCTCCACTTT.

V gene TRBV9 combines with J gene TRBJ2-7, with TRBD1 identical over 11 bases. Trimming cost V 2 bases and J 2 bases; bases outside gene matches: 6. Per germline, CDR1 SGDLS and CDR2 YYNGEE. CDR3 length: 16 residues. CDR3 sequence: CASSVLPGQGAYEQYF. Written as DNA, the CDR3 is TGTGCCAGCAGCGTTTTACCGGGACAGGGGGCCTACGAGCAGTACTTC. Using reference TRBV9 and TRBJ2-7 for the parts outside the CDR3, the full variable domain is DSGVTQTPKHLITATGQRVTLRCSPRSGDLSVYWYQQSLDQGLQFLIQYYNGEERAKGNILERFSAQQFPDLHSELNLSSLELGDSALYFCASSVLPGQGAYEQYFGPGTRLTVT.

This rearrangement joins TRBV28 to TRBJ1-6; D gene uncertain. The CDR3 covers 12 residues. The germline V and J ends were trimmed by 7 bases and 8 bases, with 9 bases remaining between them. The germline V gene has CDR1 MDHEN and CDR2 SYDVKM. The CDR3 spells CASNGVDSPLHF. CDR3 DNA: TGTGCCAGCAACGGGGTCGATTCACCCCTCCACTTT.

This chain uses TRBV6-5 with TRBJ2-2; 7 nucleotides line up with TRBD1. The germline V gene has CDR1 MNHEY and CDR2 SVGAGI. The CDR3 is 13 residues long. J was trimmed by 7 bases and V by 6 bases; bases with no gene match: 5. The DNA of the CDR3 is TGTGCCAGCAGACACAGGGGTGGCGGGGAGCTGTTTTTT. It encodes CASRHRGGGELFF.

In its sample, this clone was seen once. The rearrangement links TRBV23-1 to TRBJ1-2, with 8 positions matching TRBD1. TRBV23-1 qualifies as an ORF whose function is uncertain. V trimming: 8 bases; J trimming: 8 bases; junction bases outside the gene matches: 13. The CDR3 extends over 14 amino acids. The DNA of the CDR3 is TGCGCCAGCCCGCCCGGACAGGGCGATGGGGGCTACACCTTC. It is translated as CASPPGQGDGGYTF.

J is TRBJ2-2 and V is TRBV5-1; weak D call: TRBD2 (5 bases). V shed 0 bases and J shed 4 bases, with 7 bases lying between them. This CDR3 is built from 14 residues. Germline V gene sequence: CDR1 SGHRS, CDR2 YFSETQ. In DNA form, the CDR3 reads TGCGCCAGCAGCTTGGGCGGGCCCACCGGGGAGCTGTTTTTT. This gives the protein CASSLGGPTGELFF.

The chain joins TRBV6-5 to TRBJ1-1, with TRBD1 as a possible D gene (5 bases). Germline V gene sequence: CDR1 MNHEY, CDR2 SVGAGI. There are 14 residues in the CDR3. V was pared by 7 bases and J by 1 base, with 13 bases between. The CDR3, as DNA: TGTGCCAGCAAAAGGGGCTCCCCGAACACTGAAGCTTTCTTT. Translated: CASKRGSPNTEAFF.

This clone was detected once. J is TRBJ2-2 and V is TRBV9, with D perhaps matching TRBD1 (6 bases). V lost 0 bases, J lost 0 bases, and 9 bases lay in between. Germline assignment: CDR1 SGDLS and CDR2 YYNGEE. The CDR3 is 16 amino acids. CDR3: CASSVVTGSNTGELFF. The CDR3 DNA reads TGTGCCAGCAGCGTAGTGACAGGATCGAACACCGGGGAGCTGTTTTTT. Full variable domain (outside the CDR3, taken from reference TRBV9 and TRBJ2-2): DSGVTQTPKHLITATGQRVTLRCSPRSGDLSVYWYQQSLDQGLQFLIQYYNGEERAKGNILERFSAQQFPDLHSELNLSSLELGDSALYFCASSVVTGSNTGELFFGEGSRLTVL.

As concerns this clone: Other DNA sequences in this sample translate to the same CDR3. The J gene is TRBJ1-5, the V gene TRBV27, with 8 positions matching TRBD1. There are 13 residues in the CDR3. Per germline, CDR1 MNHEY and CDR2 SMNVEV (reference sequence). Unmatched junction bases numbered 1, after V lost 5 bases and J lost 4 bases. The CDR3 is CASSGTGNQPQHF. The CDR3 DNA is TGTGCCAGCAGTGGGACAGGTAATCAGCCCCAGCATTTT.